This T cell receptor (beta chain) was observed in a study of CD8 T cells in ankylosing spondylitis. Study outcomes and limitations: Within ankylosing spondylitis blood, a TCR beta motif made up of several highly homologous variants appeared to be characteristic. Clones linked to disease were reported to show significant enrichment in matched ankylosing spondylitis synovial fluid. In synovial fluid and blood from reactive arthritis, some motif variants were previously reported.

This clonotype was seen ten or more times. Its antigen is not known. V shed 4 bases and J shed 4 bases, with 14 bases lying between them. The CDR3 extends over 14 amino acids. Germline CDR1 reads SGHKS; CDR2 reads YYEKEE (reference sequence). Libraries of TCR beta came from quantitative 5'-RACE with molecular barcodes. TCRdb ran MiXCR on the 5' RACE reads and lists one entry per CDR3 protein. The sample records about 800,000 distinct CDR3 sequences, approximately 12% being singletons. The chain combines TRBV5-5 with TRBJ1-2; the D gene is possibly TRBD1 (5 bases). The receptor was derived from a male donor with ankylosing spondylitis. The sample comprised blood, either unsorted or a sorted T cell fraction (not recorded which). The CDR3 loop reads CASSGGDGLYGYTF. CDR3 nucleotides: TGTGCCAGCAGCGGGGGGGACGGCCTCTATGGCTACACCTTC.